This entry concerns a single T cell receptor (beta chain). What it recognizes is unknown. Trimming took 6 bases from V and 0 from J; bases not matched to a gene: 8. Germline-derived CDR1 and CDR2 are SQVTM and ANQGSEA. This CDR3 is built from 15 residues. Repertoires were generated with immunoSEQ multiplex PCR, while TCRdb's copy carries only in-frame clones and drops some. The table lists more than 95,000 clones, about 85% of them singletons. This entry is derived from a study of cytomegalovirus exposure and HLA in healthy donors. Overall study findings and caveats: Listed as cytomegalovirus-associated were more than 150 TCR beta chains. The tendency of first-cohort TCR clusters to co-occur in the roughly 130 validation repertoires emerged from a later analysis. The classifier reportedly diagnosed cytomegalovirus status with high specificity and sensitivity.

Among the 110 or so subjects of the validation cohort, separate from the approximately 670-subject first cohort, were the donors. Sequenced input: PBMCs. The rearrangement uses TRBV29-1 and TRBJ2-4; TRBD2 aligns across 7 bases. This TCR was recovered from a woman aged 18-29 years in good health and CMV-seropositive. For the CDR3, the DNA is TGCAGCGTCCCCGGGGGAGGGCTAGCCAAAAACATTCAGTACTTC. Translating gives CSVPGGGLAKNIQYF. Variable domain in full (rest from reference TRBV29-1 and TRBJ2-4): SAVISQKPSRDICQRGTSLTIQCQVDSQVTMMFWYRQQPGQSLTLIATANQGSEATYESGFVIDKFPISRPNLTFSTLTVSNMSPEDSSIYLCSVPGGGLAKNIQYFGAGTRLSVL.